The following is a T cell receptor (beta chain) sequence with its context. The target antigen is unknown. RNA, at about 0.45 to 1 ug, was reverse transcribed with random hexamers. Multiplex PCR with immunoSEQ amplified the TCR beta CDR3 across 54 Vbeta and 13 Jbeta. From the immunoSEQ multiplex PCR reads, TCRdb called clonotypes with MiXCR, one entry per CDR3 protein. Of under 200,000 distinct CDR3 sequences listed, 95% to 96% were seen once; the top ten hold around 0.12%. CDR3 length: 16 amino acids. The V gene lost 6 bases and the J gene lost 0 bases, with 17 bases spanning the gap. These data belong to a study of CD8 T cells in Susac syndrome. Study-level information: When blood was drawn, patients with Susac syndrome were on intravenous immunoglobulin alone, on corticosteroids, or therapy-naive.

The study, taken as a whole, reports: As acknowledged by the study, its TCR sequencing and HLA analysis included a relatively small number of individuals.

V gene TRBV12-3 or TRBV12-4 combines with J gene TRBJ1-2; weak D call: TRBD1 (5 bases). Sequencing was carried out using CD4+ T cells from PBMCs. The sequence came from a human donor with Susac syndrome. CDR3: CASRLLSGATNYGYTF. Written as DNA, the CDR3 is TGTGCCAGCAGGCTGTTAAGTGGGGCCACTAACTATGGCTACACCTTC.